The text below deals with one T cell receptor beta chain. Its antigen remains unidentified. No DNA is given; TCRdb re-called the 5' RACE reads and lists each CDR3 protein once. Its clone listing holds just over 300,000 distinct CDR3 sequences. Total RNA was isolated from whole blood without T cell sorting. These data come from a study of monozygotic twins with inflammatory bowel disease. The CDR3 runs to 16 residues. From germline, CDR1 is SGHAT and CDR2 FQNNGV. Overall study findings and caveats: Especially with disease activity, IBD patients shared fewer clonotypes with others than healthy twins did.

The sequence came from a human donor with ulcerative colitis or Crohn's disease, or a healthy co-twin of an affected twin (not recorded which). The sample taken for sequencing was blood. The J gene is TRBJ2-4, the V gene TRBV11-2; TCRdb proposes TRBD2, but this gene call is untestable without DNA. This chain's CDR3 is CASSLNPRGPENIQYF.